The 10 T cell receptor beta chains below were found in one sample sequenced in a study of blood T cell repertoires in COVID-19. Only in-frame clones appear in the TCRdb table, and some are missing; sequencing was by immunoSEQ multiplex PCR. The data hold roughly 65,000 clones, with almost 80% observed a single time. Sequenced: peripheral blood. These receptors were collected from a man in his sixties with acute or convalescent COVID-19.

The chain links TRBV5-1 to TRBJ1-2; the match to TRBD1 covers 7 bases. The CDR3 sequence is 15 residues long. Germline CDR1 is SGHRS and CDR2 is YFSETQ. V shed 4 bases, J shed 7 bases, and the junction held 13 bases outside the gene matches. The CDR3: CASSPGGPQASGYTF. The CDR3 DNA sequence: TGCGCCAGCAGCCCAGGGGGTCCCCAAGCTTCTGGCTACACCTTC.

The rearrangement links TRBV7-2 to TRBJ2-5, with 7 bases aligning to TRBD1. This CDR3 contains 13 residues. Germline loops: CDR1 SGHTA, CDR2 FQGNSA. The trim removed 7 bases at V and 1 base at J, leaving 3 bases unmatched. The CDR3 region is CASKQGVQETQYF. The CDR3 DNA sequence: TGTGCCAGCAAGCAGGGGGTCCAAGAGACCCAGTACTTC.

V is TRBV5-1 and J is TRBJ1-4; 9 positions agree with TRBD1. The CDR3 is 15 amino acids. Germline CDR1 is SGHRS and CDR2 is YFSETQ. Trimming cost V 4 bases and J 8 bases; bases outside gene matches: 9. DNA for the CDR3: TGCGCCAGCAGCGCCCCGGACAGGGGAGGGGAAAAACTGTTTTTT. This codes for CASSAPDRGGEKLFF.

The chain has TRBV11-2 and TRBJ2-7; a weak D match, TRBD1 (6 bases). V was pared by 3 bases and J by 4 bases, with 10 bases between. Germline-derived CDR1 and CDR2 are SGHAT and FQNNGV. This CDR3 is 13 amino acids long. CDR3 nucleotide sequence: TGTGCCAGCAGCTTCTCAGGGGTGTACGAGCAGTACTTC. Protein product: CASSFSGVYEQYF.

This chain links TRBV4-1 with TRBJ2-1, with D tentatively TRBD1 (6 bases). The germline V gene encodes CDR1 MGHRA and CDR2 YSYEKL. The V end was cut by 3 bases, the J end by 4 bases, with 19 bases between. The CDR3 covers 17 residues. CDR3 nucleotides: TGCGCCAGCAGCCAGGGCAATGCCGGGACAACGTACAATGAGCAGTTCTTC. This translates into CASSQGNAGTTYNEQFF.

The chain recombines TRBV2 with TRBJ1-2; perhaps TRBD1 as D (6 bases). CDR3 length: 14 residues. Trimming took off 10 bases at V and 0 bases at J, with 15 bases between the two ends. The V gene's germline CDR1 is SNHLY and CDR2 FYNNEI. CDR3 region: CATSGQQTNYGYTF. The CDR3 DNA reads as TGTGCCACCTCCGGACAGCAGACTAACTATGGCTACACCTTC.

The rearrangement joins TRBV15 to TRBJ1-5, with 7 positions matching TRBD1. V shed 0 bases and J 3 bases; nucleotides not matched to a gene: 5. The CDR3 runs to 16 residues. Germline V gene lookup returns CDR1 LNHNV and CDR2 YYDKDF (reference sequence). The CDR3: CATSRDRQGANQPQHF. The DNA of the CDR3 is TGTGCCACCAGCAGAGATCGACAGGGCGCCAATCAGCCCCAGCATTTT.

This clone was seen a single time. The chain couples TRBV9 to TRBJ1-1, with D possibly TRBD1 on 5 matching bases. V was pared by 2 bases and J by 7 bases, with 12 bases between. Germline V lookup: CDR1 SGDLS, CDR2 YYNGEE. This CDR3 contains 13 residues. CDR3 region: CASSVMLQDEAFF. The CDR3 region has the DNA TGTGCCAGCAGCGTTATGCTACAGGATGAAGCTTTCTTT.

The chain employs TRBV7-3 and TRBJ2-3, with 8 bases fitting TRBD1. Trimming removed 4 bases from V and 5 bases from J; junction bases left unmatched: 5. The CDR3 contains 14 residues. Germline values: CDR1 SGHTA, CDR2 FQGTGA. CDR3 loop: CASSYGTGQDTQYF. Written as DNA, the CDR3 is TGTGCCAGCAGCTACGGGACAGGACAAGATACGCAGTATTTT.

This sequence joins TRBV7-8 and TRBJ2-5, with D perhaps matching TRBD1 (6 bases). The germline V gene encodes CDR1 SGHVS and CDR2 FQNEAQ. V gave up 1 base and J gave up 1 base, with 10 bases separating them. The CDR3 is 15 residues long. The CDR3 coding sequence is TGTGCCAGCAGCTTAGTCCCGGACAGCCAAGAGACCCAGTACTTC. Its protein is CASSLVPDSQETQYF. Using reference TRBV7-8 and TRBJ2-5 for the parts outside the CDR3, the full variable domain is GAGVSQSPRYKVAKRGQDVALRCDPISGHVSLFWYQQALGQGPEFLTYFQNEAQLDKSGLPSDRFFAERPEGSVSTLKIQRTQQEDSAVYLCASSLVPDSQETQYFGPGTRLLVL.